A single sample gave rise to the 20 T cell receptor beta chains below, sequenced in a study of shared clonotypes between healthy human individuals. The method was immunoSEQ multiplex PCR; TCRdb's version includes in-frame clones alone and lacks a portion of them. The sample has about 2.3 million clones, 85% to 95% seen once. What was sequenced was naive CD4+ T cells from PBMCs. As for subset: CD45RA+ positively selected. These receptors originate from a man in his late teens or twenties in good health. Some clones in this sample may be carry-over from other donors' samples.

The chain combines TRBV5-3 with TRBJ1-3; D gene uncertain. TRBV5-3 is placed among ORFs of uncertain function. This CDR3 has 15 residues. Trimming stripped 0 bases from V and 0 bases from J, with 7 bases between. The CDR3 sequence: CARSLVVPSGNTIYF. CDR3 nucleotide sequence: TGTGCCAGAAGCTTGGTGGTTCCCTCTGGAAACACCATATATTTT.

The chain combines TRBV7-2 with TRBJ1-1; 9 nucleotides match TRBD1. V lost 3 bases, J lost 4 bases, and 6 bases stayed unmatched. This CDR3 comprises 15 residues. Germline V gene lookup returns CDR1 SGHTA and CDR2 FQGNSA. The CDR3 nucleotides read TGTGCCAGCAGCTTCACAGGGGGCATGGGCACTGAAGCTTTCTTT. Translated, it gives CASSFTGGMGTEAFF.

The J gene is TRBJ2-1, the V gene TRBV18, with D perhaps TRBD2 (5 bases). Germline assignment: CDR1 KGHSH and CDR2 LQKENI. V was trimmed by 3 bases and J by 10 bases, leaving 13 bases between them. CDR3 length: 13 amino acids. The CDR3 sequence: CASSPTTRYEQFF. In DNA, the CDR3 is TGTGCCAGCTCACCCACAACTAGATACGAGCAGTTCTTC.

The chain carries TRBV6-5 and TRBJ2-1; 7 bases agree with TRBD2. V trimming: 6 bases; J trimming: 7 bases; junction bases outside the gene matches: 12. The CDR3 is made up of 15 amino acids. Per germline, CDR1 MNHEY and CDR2 SVGAGI. This CDR3 reads CASRPLGGSANEQFF. The CDR3 DNA is TGTGCCAGCAGGCCCCTTGGCGGGAGCGCAAATGAGCAGTTCTTC.

CDR3 sequence (DNA): TGTGCCAGCAGTTTTGGCAGAAACAATGAGCAGTTCTTC. Translation gives CASSFGRNNEQFF. V usage is TRBV28 and J usage is TRBJ2-1, with D hard to call. Germline CDR1 and CDR2: MDHEN and SYDVKM. This CDR3 spans 13 amino acids. V was cut by 3 bases and J by 5 bases, with 8 bases left in between.

The chain joins TRBV4-3 to TRBJ1-3; D perhaps matches TRBD1 (5 bases). This CDR3 has 17 amino acids. With 0 bases removed from V and 3 bases from J, the gap between germline ends came to 15 bases. Germline lookup yields CDR1 LGHNA and CDR2 YSLEER. The DNA for the CDR3 is TGCGCCAGCAGCCAAGATGTAGGGGCGTTAGGTGGAAACACCATATATTTT. This sequence encodes CASSQDVGALGGNTIYF.

In this sample, this clone turned up once. The chain employs TRBV14 and TRBJ2-1, with a weak D call TRBD2 (6 bases). The CDR3 spans 14 residues. Trimming removed 5 bases from V and 1 base from J, with 9 bases in between. Germline V lookup: CDR1 SGHDN, CDR2 FVKESK. The CDR3: CASSIAVSYNEQFF. The CDR3 nucleotides read TGTGCCAGCAGCATAGCGGTGTCCTACAATGAGCAGTTCTTC.

The chain joins TRBV29-1 to TRBJ2-7, with a possible D match to TRBD2 (6 bases). CDR1 is SQVTM, CDR2 ANQGSEA, per germline. The CDR3 runs 14 residues. Trimming took 5 bases from V and 8 from J, leaving 22 bases between them. The CDR3 sequence is CSVRQGLAGSQQYF. The CDR3 DNA reads TGCAGCGTTCGTCAGGGCCTGGCGGGGTCCCAGCAGTACTTC.

This chain uses TRBV28 with TRBJ2-1, with D hard to call. V lost 6 bases to trimming and J lost 8 bases, with 14 bases between them. The CDR3 sequence is 13 residues long. Germline V CDR1 and CDR2: MDHEN, SYDVKM. This CDR3 reads CASSSPEWDEQFF. The CDR3 DNA follows: TGTGCCAGCAGCTCTCCCGAGTGGGATGAGCAGTTCTTC.

This clone was seen a single time. The rearrangement uses TRBV6-1 and TRBJ2-7; TRBD2 might be the D (5 bases). In germline, CDR1 is MNHNS, CDR2 SASEGT. With 2 bases removed from V and 6 bases from J, the gap between germline ends came to 8 bases. CDR3 length: 12 amino acids. The CDR3 loop is CASSERGFEQYF. CDR3 nucleotides: TGTGCCAGCAGTGAACGAGGGTTCGAGCAGTACTTC.

The chain uses TRBV7-8 and TRBJ1-2, with TRBD1 identical over 7 bases. In germline, CDR1 is SGHVS, CDR2 FQNEAQ. The CDR3 runs to 13 residues. Trimming took 5 bases from V and 6 from J; bases not matched to a gene: 6. CDR3 residues: CASSPRDSNGYTF. In DNA form, the CDR3 reads TGTGCCAGCAGCCCCCGGGACAGCAATGGCTACACCTTC.

V gene TRBV5-1 combines with J gene TRBJ1-1; D possibly corresponds to TRBD1 (5 bases). This CDR3 has 13 residues. Germline V gene data show CDR1 as SGHRS and CDR2 as YFSETQ. Trimming removed 0 bases from V and 6 bases from J, with 9 bases in between. Here the CDR3 DNA reads TGCGCCAGCAGCTTGGGGGACCGCCCTGAAGCTTTCTTT. It yields the protein CASSLGDRPEAFF.

The J gene is TRBJ2-7, the V gene TRBV28, with 8 bases fitting TRBD1. The ends lost 4 bases at V and 5 bases at J; junction bases unmatched: 7. This CDR3 spans 14 amino acids. Germline V gene sequence: CDR1 MDHEN, CDR2 SYDVKM. The CDR3 nucleotides read TGTGCCAGCAGTTCCGCAGGGGGCTTGAACGAGCAGTACTTC. It codes for CASSSAGGLNEQYF.

V usage is TRBV29-1 and J usage is TRBJ2-7; 8 nucleotides match TRBD1. Trimming took 5 bases from V and 4 from J; bases not matched to a gene: 19. The length of the CDR3 is 17 residues. The germline V gene has CDR1 SQVTM and CDR2 ANQGSEA. DNA for the CDR3: TGCAGCGTTCTCACTCCGGGACAGGAATCCCATGGGTACGAGCAGTACTTC. It specifies CSVLTPGQESHGYEQYF.

V is TRBV27 and J is TRBJ1-1; unclear D gene. This CDR3 has 13 amino acids. The V and J ends lost 0 bases and 6 bases respectively, with 8 bases between them. CDR1 is MNHEY, CDR2 SMNVEV, per germline (reference sequence). The DNA for the CDR3 is TGTGCCAGCAGTTTATCGTGGGGTTCTGAAGCTTTCTTT. Amino acids: CASSLSWGSEAFF.

A remark on this clone: Other DNA variants within this sample encode the same CDR3. The chain combines TRBV30 with TRBJ1-3, with 7 bases that match TRBD1. The germline V gene has CDR1 GTSNPN and CDR2 SVGIG (reference sequence). The CDR3 contains 14 residues. With V trimmed by 0 bases and J by 4 bases, 3 bases remained unmatched. In DNA, the CDR3 is TGTGCCTGGAGTGTAGGGGACAGCGGAAACACCATATATTTT. This codes for CAWSVGDSGNTIYF.

Points on this clone: The sample has other DNA sequences that encode this CDR3 too. V is TRBV7-9 and J is TRBJ1-2, with D perhaps matching TRBD1 (5 bases). The germline V gene has CDR1 SEHNR and CDR2 FQNEAQ (reference sequence). V lost 1 base and J lost 8, with 14 bases in between. The CDR3 consists of 14 residues. The CDR3 spells CASSLVPGRMGYTF. Written as DNA, the CDR3 is TGTGCCAGCAGCTTAGTTCCAGGGCGGATGGGCTACACCTTC.

V is TRBV19 and J is TRBJ2-7; 8 nucleotides match TRBD2. In germline, CDR1 is LNHDA, CDR2 SQIVND (reference sequence). This CDR3 region has 16 residues. J gave up 2 bases and V 5 bases, and 11 bases lay outside the gene matches. CDR3 in amino acids: CASSPRGGSRTYEQYF. Written as DNA, the CDR3 is TGTGCCAGTAGTCCCCGGGGGGGCAGCCGAACCTACGAGCAGTACTTC.

This clone was picked up one time. The same CDR3 is also encoded by other DNA sequences in this sample. V gene TRBV7-9 combines with J gene TRBJ1-1, with no clear D. Germline CDR1 is SEHNR and CDR2 is FQNEAQ (reference sequence). V lost 2 bases and J lost 0, with 7 bases in between. The length of the CDR3 is 14 residues. The CDR3 sequence: CASSLPLMNTEAFF. The CDR3 coding sequence is TGTGCCAGCAGCTTACCGCTCATGAACACTGAAGCTTTCTTT.

The V call is TRBV29-1, the J call TRBJ2-7, with 12 positions matching TRBD2. The CDR3 runs 14 residues. J lost 5 bases, V lost 6 bases, and 8 bases had no gene match. Germline-derived CDR1 and CDR2 are SQVTM and ANQGSEA. CDR3 in amino acids: CSVALRLAGDEQYF. CDR3 sequence (DNA): TGCAGCGTCGCATTAAGACTAGCGGGGGACGAGCAGTACTTC.